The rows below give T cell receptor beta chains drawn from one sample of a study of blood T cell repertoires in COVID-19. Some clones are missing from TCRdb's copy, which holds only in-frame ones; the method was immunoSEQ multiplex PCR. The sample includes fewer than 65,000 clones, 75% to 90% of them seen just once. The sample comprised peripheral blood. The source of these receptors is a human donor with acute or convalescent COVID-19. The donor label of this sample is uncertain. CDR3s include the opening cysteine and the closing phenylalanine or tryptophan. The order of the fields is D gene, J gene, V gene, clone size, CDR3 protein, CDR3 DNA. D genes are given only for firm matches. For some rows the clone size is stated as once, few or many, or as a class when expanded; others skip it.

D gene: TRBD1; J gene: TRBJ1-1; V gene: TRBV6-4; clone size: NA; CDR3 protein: CASSLSGTGWSEAFF; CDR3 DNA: TGTGCCAGCAGCCTTTCCGGGACAGGGTGGTCTGAAGCTTTCTTT
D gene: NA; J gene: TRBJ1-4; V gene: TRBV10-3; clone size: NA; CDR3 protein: CAISESNSNEKLFF; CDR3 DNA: TGTGCCATCAGTGAGTCGAACAGCAATGAAAAACTGTTTTTT
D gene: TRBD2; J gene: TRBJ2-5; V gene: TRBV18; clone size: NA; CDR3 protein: CASSAGGETQYF; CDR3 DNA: TGTGCCAGCTCTGCGGGGGGAGAGACCCAGTACTTC
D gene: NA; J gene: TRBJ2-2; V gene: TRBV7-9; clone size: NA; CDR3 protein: CASSLGARQHTGELFF; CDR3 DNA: TGTGCCAGCAGCTTAGGGGCAAGACAGCACACCGGGGAGCTGTTTTTT
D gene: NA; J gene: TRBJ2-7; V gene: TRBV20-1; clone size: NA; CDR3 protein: CSYRFGEQYF; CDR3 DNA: TGCAGTTACCGGTTCGGGGAGCAGTACTTC
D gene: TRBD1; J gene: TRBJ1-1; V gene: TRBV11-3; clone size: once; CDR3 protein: CASSPGQGAAFF; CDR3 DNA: TGTGCCAGCAGCCCCGGACAGGGCGCGGCTTTCTTT
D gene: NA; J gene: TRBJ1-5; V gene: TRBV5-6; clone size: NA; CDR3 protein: CASSGGQLSNQPQHF; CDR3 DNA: TGTGCCAGCAGCGGGGGACAACTTAGCAATCAGCCCCAGCATTTT
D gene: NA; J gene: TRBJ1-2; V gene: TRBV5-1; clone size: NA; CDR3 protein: CASSQRTANYGYTF; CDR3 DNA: TGCGCCAGCAGTCAGAGGACAGCTAACTATGGCTACACCTTC
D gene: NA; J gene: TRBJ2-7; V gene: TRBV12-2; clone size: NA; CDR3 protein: CASRLAQASTKVPSYEQYF; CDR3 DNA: TGTGCAAGTCGCTTAGCGCAGGCCTCGACGAAAGTCCCATCCTACGAGCAGTACTTC
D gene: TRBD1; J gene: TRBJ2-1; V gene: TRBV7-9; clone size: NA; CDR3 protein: CASSPRTGMSSYNEQFF; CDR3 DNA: TGTGCCAGCAGCCCTAGGACAGGGATGAGCTCCTACAATGAGCAGTTCTTC
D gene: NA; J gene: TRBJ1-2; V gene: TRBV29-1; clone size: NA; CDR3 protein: CSVDRVAGYTF; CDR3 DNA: TGCAGCGTTGACAGGGTTGCTGGCTACACCTTC
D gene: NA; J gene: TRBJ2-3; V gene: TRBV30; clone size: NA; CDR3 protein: CAWTGGLTDTQYF; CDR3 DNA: TGTGCCTGGACCGGGGGACTCACAGATACGCAGTATTTT
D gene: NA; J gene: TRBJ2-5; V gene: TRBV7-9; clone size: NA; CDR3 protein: CASSLRRDRQETQYF; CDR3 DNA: TGTGCCAGCAGCTTACGGCGGGACAGACAAGAGACCCAGTACTTC
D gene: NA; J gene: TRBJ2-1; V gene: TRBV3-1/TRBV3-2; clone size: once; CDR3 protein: CASSLGWGVGFF; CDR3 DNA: TGTGCCAGCAGCCTCGGCTGGGGAGTGGGGTTCTTC
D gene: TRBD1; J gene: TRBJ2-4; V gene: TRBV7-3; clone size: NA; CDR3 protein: CASSLRSGQNKNIQYF; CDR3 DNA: TGTGCCAGCAGCCTCCGGTCGGGACAGAACAAAAACATTCAGTACTTC
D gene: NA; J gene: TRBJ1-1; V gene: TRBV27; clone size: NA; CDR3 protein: CASSSGETEAFF; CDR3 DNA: TGTGCCAGCAGTTCAGGGGAGACTGAAGCTTTCTTT
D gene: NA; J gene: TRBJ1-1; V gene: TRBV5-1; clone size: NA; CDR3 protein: CASSLEEGMTEAFF; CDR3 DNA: TGCGCCAGCAGCTTGGAGGAGGGTATGACTGAAGCTTTCTTT